A single sample is the source of the 2 T cell receptor beta chains below, sequenced in a study of CD8+ T cells in alopecia areata. Reverse transcribed after extraction, RNA yielded cDNA as the sequencing template. Produced via immunoSEQ multiplex PCR; TCRdb's table is partial and in-frame only. The table has roughly 150,000 clones, approximately 56% seen once. The sequenced sample consisted of CD8+ T cells sorted from blood. The receptors derive from a human donor in good health.

In this sample, this clone turned up a few times. Written as DNA, the CDR3 is TGCGCCAGCAGCCTCCGGTGGGTAGCCGGAAGGGAGACCCAGTACTTC. Translating it yields CASSLRWVAGRETQYF. The gene calls are TRBV4-1 and TRBJ2-5; no reliable D call. The length of the CDR3 is 16 residues. From germline, CDR1 is MGHRA and CDR2 YSYEKL. Deletions cut 4 bases from V and 5 bases from J, with 20 bases between.

V gene TRBV30 combines with J gene TRBJ2-4; 7 bases are a match to TRBD2. There are 16 residues in the CDR3. V lost 0 bases and J lost 8; bases outside the gene matches: 13. CDR1 GTSNPN and CDR2 SVGIG come from the germline V gene (reference sequence). The CDR3 protein is CAWSVLEGGPSDIQYF. The CDR3 DNA reads as TGTGCCTGGAGTGTATTGGAGGGAGGGCCCTCAGACATTCAGTACTTC.